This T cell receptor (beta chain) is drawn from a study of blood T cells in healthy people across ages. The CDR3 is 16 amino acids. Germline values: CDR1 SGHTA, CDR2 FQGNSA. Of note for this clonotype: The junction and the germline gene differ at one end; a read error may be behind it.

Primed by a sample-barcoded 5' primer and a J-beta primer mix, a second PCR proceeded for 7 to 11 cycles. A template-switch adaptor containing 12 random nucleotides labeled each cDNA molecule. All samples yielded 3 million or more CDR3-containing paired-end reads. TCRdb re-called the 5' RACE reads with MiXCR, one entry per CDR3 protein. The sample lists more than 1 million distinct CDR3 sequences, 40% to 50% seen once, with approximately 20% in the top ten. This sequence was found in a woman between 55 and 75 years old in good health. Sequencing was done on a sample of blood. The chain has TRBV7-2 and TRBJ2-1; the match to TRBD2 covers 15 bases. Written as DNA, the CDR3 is TGTGCCGGCAGCTCACTCCCGGGACTAGCGGGAGGACGAATGTTCTTC. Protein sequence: CAGSSLPGLAGGRMFF.